The present T cell receptor (beta chain) was sequenced within a study of cytomegalovirus exposure and HLA in healthy donors. The PCR ran on 60 Vbeta and 13 Jbeta primers. The method was immunoSEQ multiplex PCR; TCRdb's version includes in-frame clones alone and lacks a portion of them. Here the sample spans about 230,000 clones, approximately 90% being singletons. The TCR was taken from a woman between 18 and 29 years old in good health and CMV-seronegative. The specimen was PBMCs.

CDR3 sequence reads: CASSLDRTGRNTEAFF. CDR3 coding DNA: TGTGCCAGCAGCTTAGATCGTACAGGGAGGAACACTGAAGCTTTCTTT. This chain links TRBV7-9 with TRBJ1-1; the D gene is possibly TRBD1 (6 bases). The CDR3 has 16 amino acids. Trimming stripped 1 base from V and 1 base from J, with 13 bases between. CDR1 and CDR2 from the germline V gene are SEHNR and FQNEAQ (reference sequence).